A selection of T cell receptor beta chains follows, all from one sample in a study of blood T cell repertoires in COVID-19. Profiled with immunoSEQ multiplex PCR; TCRdb holds only in-frame clones, not every one. Among 30,000 to 40,000 clones listed, around 88% were seen once. The specimen was peripheral blood. These receptors were obtained from a woman in her 70s with active COVID-19. Both conserved end residues are trimmed from each CDR3. Fields, in order: CDR3 protein, clone size, V gene, J gene. Only some rows state a clone size, as once, few, many or a class for expanded clones.

ASSLVQGATEAF	-	TRBV11-2	TRBJ1-1
ASSATGRPSSDTQY	-	TRBV9	TRBJ2-3
ASSPPLLYEQY	once	TRBV18	TRBJ2-7
ASSLVWVANQETQY	-	TRBV7-2	TRBJ2-5
ASSYVGDSGVLVLT	few	TRBV6-2/TRBV6-3	TRBJ2-6
ASSSGRGTYEQY	-	TRBV2	TRBJ2-7
ASSDGSSNQPQH	once	TRBV6-4	TRBJ1-5
ASRPERGPYEQY	-	TRBV5-5	TRBJ2-7
SVRQGSNSPLH	-	TRBV29-1	TRBJ1-6
ASSFGTGENYGYT	-	TRBV5-4	TRBJ1-2
ASLGGGYT	-	TRBV19	TRBJ1-2
ASSSVLSGETQY	-	TRBV5-6	TRBJ2-5
ASSRPLLAGGEQF	few	TRBV27	TRBJ2-1
AWVQGQNYGYT	-	TRBV30	TRBJ1-2